These 32 T cell receptor beta chains were sequenced from one sample in a study of cytomegalovirus exposure and HLA in healthy donors. In the PCR, 60 Vbeta and 13 Jbeta primers were used. TCRdb's table, derived via immunoSEQ multiplex PCR, lists solely in-frame clones and lacks some. The table lists roughly 160,000 clones, approximately 75% of them singletons, with about 1.6% in the top ten. Sequenced input: PBMCs. These receptors were taken from a girl under 18 in good health and CMV-seronegative.

Here the CDR3 reads CASSLGLDRGLVTDTQYF. CDR3 bases: TGTGCCAGCAGCTTAGGCCTGGATAGGGGACTAGTGACAGATACGCAGTATTTT. This chain joins TRBV13 and TRBJ2-3, with 8 nucleotides matching TRBD2. V was pared by 0 bases and J by 3 bases, with 11 bases of the junction left unmatched. The CDR3 has 18 amino acids. The germline V gene has CDR1 PRHDT and CDR2 FYEKMQ (reference sequence).

The chain's CDR3 is CASRLTGVQETQYF. In DNA form, the CDR3 reads TGTGCCAGCAGACTGACAGGTGTCCAAGAGACCCAGTACTTC. This chain connects TRBV14 to TRBJ2-5; D is possibly TRBD1 (6 bases). The germline V gene has CDR1 SGHDN and CDR2 FVKESK. This CDR3 has 14 residues. The V end lost 6 bases, the J end lost 1 base, and 12 bases lay between the germline ends.

The chain recombines TRBV7-6 with TRBJ2-1; 13 bases are shared with TRBD2. The CDR3 runs to 14 residues. With 8 bases clipped from V and 5 bases from J, the junction kept 3 bases outside the gene matches. Germline lookup yields CDR1 SGHVS and CDR2 FNYEAQ. CDR3 in amino acids: CASGTSGDHNEQFF. CDR3 nucleotide sequence: TGTGCCAGCGGGACTAGCGGGGATCACAATGAGCAGTTCTTC.

This clone was observed a handful of times. The chain carries TRBV19 and TRBJ2-1; 10 bases map to TRBD2. The CDR3 covers 15 residues. The V and J ends lost 4 bases and 7 bases, in that order; junction bases with no gene match: 7. The germline gives CDR1 LNHDA, CDR2 SQIVND (reference sequence). The DNA for the CDR3 is TGTGCCAGTAGTACCGAGCGGGGGGGCAGGAATGAGCAGTTCTTC. Its translation: CASSTERGGRNEQFF.

The V call is TRBV14, the J call TRBJ1-1, with 8 bases aligning to TRBD1. V trimming: 0 bases; J trimming: 10 bases; junction bases outside the gene matches: 4. Germline V gene data show CDR1 as SGHDN and CDR2 as FVKESK. This CDR3 is built from 13 residues. The CDR3 nucleotides read TGTGCCAGCAGCCAAGATCAGGGGGCGAGAGCTTTCTTT. Amino acid sequence: CASSQDQGARAFF.

The chain employs TRBV7-9 and TRBJ1-5; D is ambiguous. CDR3 length equals 12 residues. In germline, CDR1 is SEHNR, CDR2 FQNEAQ (reference sequence). Trimming left V 6 bases short and J 5 bases short, with 8 bases between. This chain's CDR3 is CASRVGDQPQHF. The CDR3 nucleotides are TGTGCCAGCAGGGTCGGTGATCAGCCCCAGCATTTT.

The CDR3 bases are TGCGCCACGGGGTTTGGACCGGGAAGCTCCTATAATTCACCCCTCCACTTT. This sequence encodes CATGFGPGSSYNSPLHF. The V call is TRBV5-1, the J call TRBJ1-6; D is ambiguous. Trimming pared 9 bases from V and 0 bases from J, leaving 19 bases between. Germline loops: CDR1 SGHRS, CDR2 YFSETQ. The CDR3 runs to 17 residues.

V is TRBV4-1 and J is TRBJ2-7, with D possibly being TRBD1 (6 bases). Germline lookup yields CDR1 MGHRA and CDR2 YSYEKL. Between the trimmed V and J ends, which lost 2 bases and 5 bases, there was a span of 13 bases. CDR3 length: 14 residues. CDR3 residues: CASSQPLRGHEQYF. The CDR3 nucleotides are TGCGCCAGCAGCCAACCCCTCAGGGGCCACGAGCAGTACTTC.

This clone was seen more than once but under ten times. The rearrangement joins TRBV4-2 to TRBJ1-2; weak D call: TRBD1 (5 bases). Germline CDR1 is LGHNA and CDR2 is YNFKEQ. This CDR3 has 14 amino acids. V lost 3 bases, J lost 3 bases, and 11 bases lay in between. The CDR3 nucleotides are TGTGCCAGCAGCCACGCAGGGTCCGACTATGGCTACACCTTC. Encoded protein: CASSHAGSDYGYTF.

The chain has TRBV29-1 and TRBJ2-5; TRBD1 aligns across 8 bases. The CDR3 runs to 14 residues. Germline V gene lookup returns CDR1 SQVTM and CDR2 ANQGSEA. V lost 4 bases and J lost 5; bases outside the gene matches: 9. The CDR3 DNA is TGCAGCGTTGTTAGGCAGGGGGCTCGGGAGACCCAGTACTTC. Its translation is CSVVRQGARETQYF.

The V and J genes are TRBV13 and TRBJ2-2, with 14 bases lining up with TRBD2. Trimming cost V 5 bases and J 1 base; bases outside gene matches: 12. Germline V CDR1 and CDR2: PRHDT, FYEKMQ (reference sequence). This CDR3 region has 20 residues. The CDR3 here is CASSGMEATSGGENTGELFF. The CDR3 nucleotides read TGTGCCAGCAGCGGTATGGAAGCGACTAGCGGGGGGGAGAACACCGGGGAGCTGTTTTTT.

The chain joins TRBV2 to TRBJ1-5; tentatively, D is TRBD1 (6 bases). From germline, CDR1 is SNHLY and CDR2 FYNNEI. The CDR3 consists of 13 residues. V was cut by 4 bases and J by 7 bases, with 11 bases left in between. The CDR3 sequence is CASSGQEPQPQHF. The DNA for the CDR3 is TGTGCCAGCAGTGGACAGGAGCCCCAGCCCCAGCATTTT.

The chain recombines TRBV27 with TRBJ1-1; D perhaps matches TRBD1 (6 bases). CDR3 length equals 14 residues. Trimming took 4 bases from V and 1 from J, leaving 10 bases between them. The germline V gene encodes CDR1 MNHEY and CDR2 SMNVEV (reference sequence). The CDR3 protein is CASSSPGQNTEAFF. CDR3 DNA sequence: TGTGCCAGCAGTTCTCCGGGACAGAACACTGAAGCTTTCTTT.

The CDR3 bases are TGTGCCAGCAGCCTGGGACAGGGGGGCTACGAGCAGTACTTC. Its protein product is CASSLGQGGYEQYF. The chain links TRBV28 to TRBJ2-7, with 11 bases aligning to TRBD1. Germline V CDR1 and CDR2: MDHEN, SYDVKM. Losses at the gene ends were 6 bases for V and 3 bases for J; bases not matched to a gene: 4. The CDR3 runs to 14 residues.

This chain joins TRBV25-1 and TRBJ1-3; possibly TRBD1 for D (6 bases). The germline V and J ends were trimmed by 3 bases and 0 bases, with 12 bases remaining between them. CDR1 and CDR2 (germline): MGHDK, SYGVNS. The CDR3 runs to 16 residues. The CDR3: CASSESTGSSGNTIYF. Here the CDR3 DNA reads TGTGCCAGCAGTGAGTCAACAGGGAGCTCTGGAAACACCATATATTTT.

The V and J genes are TRBV19 and TRBJ2-1; possible D gene TRBD2, 7 bases. This CDR3 contains 14 residues. CDR1 is LNHDA, CDR2 SQIVND, per germline (reference sequence). Trimming took off 3 bases at V and 8 bases at J, with 14 bases between the two ends. CDR3 amino acids: CASSIGGGYDEQFF. CDR3 nucleotide sequence: TGTGCCAGTAGTATTGGGGGGGGCTATGATGAGCAGTTCTTC.

This chain links TRBV29-1 with TRBJ1-2; TRBD1 aligns across 7 bases. The CDR3 runs 14 residues. The V gene end was trimmed by 4 bases and the J gene end by 4 bases; junction bases not matched to a gene: 9. CDR1 and CDR2 (germline): SQVTM, ANQGSEA. CDR3 region: CSVGSGTDVYGYTF. CDR3 DNA: TGCAGCGTTGGATCCGGGACAGACGTCTATGGCTACACCTTC.

J is TRBJ2-5 and V is TRBV2, with a tentative D call TRBD1 (6 bases). This CDR3 is built from 11 residues. The germline V gene encodes CDR1 SNHLY and CDR2 FYNNEI. V dropped 11 bases and J dropped 2 bases, with 9 bases sitting between them. The CDR3 reads CAGRGQETQYF. The CDR3 DNA reads as TGTGCCGGTAGGGGGCAAGAGACCCAGTACTTC.

The chain carries TRBV30 and TRBJ1-5, with D tentatively TRBD1 (6 bases). The CDR3 totals 15 residues. Germline V CDR1 and CDR2: GTSNPN, SVGIG (reference sequence). The V end lost 0 bases, the J end lost 3 bases, and 12 bases lay between the germline ends. As DNA, the CDR3 is TGTGCCTGGAGTGTCCGGGGGGGGGCCAATCAGCCCCAGCATTTT. Translation gives CAWSVRGGANQPQHF.

J is TRBJ2-7 and V is TRBV6-5; 10 positions match TRBD1. V lost 2 bases to trimming and J lost 5 bases; unmatched junction nucleotides: 0. From germline, CDR1 is MNHEY and CDR2 SVGAGI. The CDR3 runs 13 residues. CDR3 in amino acids: CASSYDRGHEQYF. DNA for the CDR3: TGTGCCAGCAGTTACGACAGGGGGCACGAGCAGTACTTC.

The V and J genes are TRBV27 and TRBJ1-1, with TRBD1 identical over 9 bases. V lost 5 bases and J lost 6; bases outside the gene matches: 10. The CDR3 is 15 amino acids. In germline, CDR1 is MNHEY, CDR2 SMNVEV (reference sequence). CDR3 in DNA: TGTGCCAGCAGTCCCGGACAGGGGCTGATCCCTGAAGCTTTCTTT. Encoded protein: CASSPGQGLIPEAFF.

This rearrangement joins TRBV4-1 to TRBJ1-6, with unresolved D. Germline V gene lookup returns CDR1 MGHRA and CDR2 YSYEKL. V lost 0 bases, J lost 3 bases, and 9 bases lay in between. CDR3 length: 16 residues. CDR3 amino acids: CASSQEARVYNSPLHF. Written as DNA, the CDR3 is TGCGCCAGCAGCCAAGAGGCACGGGTCTATAATTCACCCCTCCACTTT.

The gene calls are TRBV9 and TRBJ1-3; D gene uncertain. Germline V gene data show CDR1 as SGDLS and CDR2 as YYNGEE. The CDR3 consists of 14 residues. Trimming took off 0 bases at V and 0 bases at J, with 4 bases between the two ends. The CDR3 nucleotides read TGTGCCAGCAGCGTAGGGAGCTCTGGAAACACCATATATTTT. Translated: CASSVGSSGNTIYF. The variable domain in full, completed from reference TRBV9 and TRBJ1-3, reads DSGVTQTPKHLITATGQRVTLRCSPRSGDLSVYWYQQSLDQGLQFLIQYYNGEERAKGNILERFSAQQFPDLHSELNLSSLELGDSALYFCASSVGSSGNTIYFGEGSWLTVV.

This chain connects TRBV13 to TRBJ1-5; D is undetermined. CDR3 length: 13 residues. CDR1 is PRHDT and CDR2 is FYEKMQ in the germline V gene (reference sequence). Deletions cut 5 bases from V and 3 bases from J, with 8 bases between. CDR3 amino acids: CASSRGNNQPQHF. The CDR3 DNA reads as TGTGCCAGCAGCAGAGGGAACAATCAGCCCCAGCATTTT.

J is TRBJ1-4 and V is TRBV18; D gene ambiguous. V lost 2 bases, J lost 8 bases, and 18 bases lay in between. This CDR3 is 16 amino acids long. The germline CDR1 and CDR2 sequences are KGHSH and LQKENI. In DNA, the CDR3 is TGTGCCAGCTCACCAACGGCGATTGCTACGGGGGAAAAACTGTTTTTT. Translation gives CASSPTAIATGEKLFF.

V and J are TRBV13 and TRBJ2-1, with D tentatively TRBD2 (6 bases). The CDR3 loop spans 14 amino acids. Trimming pared 5 bases from V and 4 bases from J, leaving 12 bases between. The germline V gene encodes CDR1 PRHDT and CDR2 FYEKMQ (reference sequence). CDR3 DNA sequence: TGTGCCAGCAGCCCCGTCGGGGGATACAATGAGCAGTTCTTC. This sequence encodes CASSPVGGYNEQFF.

This clone was counted a single time. As DNA, the CDR3 is TGCGCCAGCAGCTTGGGAGAGGCTAGCACAGATACGCAGTATTTT. Its protein product is CASSLGEASTDTQYF. The chain uses TRBV5-1 and TRBJ2-3, with D hard to call. The CDR3 length is 15 residues. Germline lookup yields CDR1 SGHRS and CDR2 YFSETQ. With 0 bases removed from V and 0 bases from J, the gap between germline ends came to 8 bases.

This rearrangement joins TRBV5-6 to TRBJ2-4; the D is unclear. CDR1 and CDR2 (germline): SGHDT, YYEEEE. This CDR3 is 17 amino acids long. The V end lost 0 bases, the J end lost 3 bases, and 16 bases lay between the germline ends. The CDR3 protein is CASSLVSRLQNKNIQYF. DNA for the CDR3: TGTGCCAGCAGCTTGGTCTCTCGTCTACAGAACAAAAACATTCAGTACTTC.

J is TRBJ2-1 and V is TRBV11-2; 10 bases fit TRBD2. V was clipped by 5 bases and J by 1 base; unmatched bases: 8. Germline V CDR1 and CDR2: SGHAT, FQNNGV. The CDR3 covers 17 residues. The CDR3 bases are TGTGCCAGCAGCCCGCCTAGCGGGGGCCCTTCCTACAATGAGCAGTTCTTC. Protein product: CASSPPSGGPSYNEQFF.

CDR3 in DNA: TGCGCCAGCAGCTTGTCCCGACAGTCGGAGACCCAGTACTTC. It encodes CASSLSRQSETQYF. The V call is TRBV5-1, the J call TRBJ2-5; D possibly corresponds to TRBD1 (5 bases). Germline V gene lookup returns CDR1 SGHRS and CDR2 YFSETQ. Trimming took 1 base from V and 5 from J, leaving 12 bases between them. The CDR3 contains 14 residues.

This chain links TRBV5-4 with TRBJ2-1; 9 positions agree with TRBD2. Germline CDR1 and CDR2: SGHNT and YYREEE (reference sequence). With V trimmed by 0 bases and J by 12 bases, 10 bases remained unmatched. The CDR3 is 15 residues long. DNA for the CDR3: TGTGCCAGCAGCTTGGGCCGCGGGGGGGCAAAAAGGCAGTTCTTC. This sequence encodes CASSLGRGGAKRQFF.

V and J are TRBV6-4 and TRBJ1-5; 7 bases are shared with TRBD1. After removal of 2 bases from V and 7 bases from J, the junction contained 2 bases not matched to a gene. The CDR3 runs 13 residues. CDR1 is MRHNA and CDR2 is SNTAGT in the germline V gene. The CDR3 spells CASSDQGGQPQHF. CDR3 coding DNA: TGTGCCAGCAGTGACCAAGGGGGCCAGCCCCAGCATTTT.